This TCR beta chain was captured in a study of beta chain features in type 1 diabetes. Study results and caveats: When Type 1 diabetes patients were examined, their TCRB CDR3s proved moderately but significantly shorter in all four CD4+ subsets.

Expressed TCRB transcripts were sequenced after all isolated RNA was converted to cDNA. Clones were sequenced by immunoSEQ multiplex PCR, and TCRdb holds only the in-frame ones, with some missing. The sample lists around 340,000 clones; around 9% were seen once. Germline CDR1 is ENHRY and CDR2 is SYGVKD. The CDR3 extends over 14 amino acids. V lost 0 bases to trimming and J lost 1 base, with 6 bases between them. This clone came up many times. Its specificity is not known. The same CDR3 also results from other DNA sequences found in this sample. What was sequenced was central memory CD4+ T cells from blood. This TCR was sampled from a man aged 30 to 45 with type 1 diabetes. This rearrangement joins TRBV10-3 to TRBJ2-5; D is uncertain. The CDR3 loop is CAISESSRQETQYF. CDR3 DNA: TGTGCCATCAGTGAGTCGAGTCGCCAAGAGACCCAGTACTTC.